The rows below give T cell receptor beta chains drawn from one sample of a study of T cell repertoires in aging, cancer and after chemotherapy. TCRdb reanalysed the multiplex PCR reads using MiXCR and keeps one entry per CDR3 protein. The data contain about 7,700 distinct CDR3 sequences, about half of them singletons. The material sequenced was blood. The receptors originated from a human donor with a solid tumor. Each CDR3 is given with its conserved first and last residue. A D gene is named only where the DNA matches it firmly. Some rows mark clone size as missing; the rest say once, few, many or name a class of expanded clone.

d_call	j_call	clone_size	v_call	cdr3_length	cdr3_aa	cdr3_nt
TRBD2	TRBJ2-1	few	TRBV5-5	15	CASSPTSGGYNEQFF	TGTGCCAGCAGCCCCACTAGCGGGGGCTACAATGAGCAGTTCTTC
NA	TRBJ1-1	NA	TRBV30	11	CAWGDTRKAFF	TGTGCCTGGGGTGACACCCGAAAAGCTTTCTTT
NA	TRBJ1-2	few	TRBV7-2	13	CASSPPPNYGYTF	TGTGCCAGCAGCCCGCCCCCGAACTATGGCTACACCTTC
NA	TRBJ1-4	NA	TRBV7-2	15	CASSLEHRLNEKLFF	TGTGCCAGCAGCTTAGAGCACAGACTTAATGAAAAACTGTTTTTT
NA	TRBJ2-3	NA	TRBV29-1	14	CSVDGGHREDTQYF	TGCAGCGTTGATGGCGGACACCGGGAAGATACGCAGTATTTT
NA	TRBJ1-2	NA	TRBV11-2	16	CASSPLAGSWGYGYTF	TGTGCCAGCAGCCCCCTCGCTGGATCCTGGGGCTATGGCTACACCTTC
TRBD1	TRBJ1-5	NA	TRBV7-6	17	CASSPGGAGTFVQPQHF	TGTGCCAGCAGCCCAGGGGGGGCAGGGACGTTTGTTCAGCCCCAGCATTTT
NA	TRBJ1-2	NA	TRBV6-6	13	CASSFSANYGYTF	TGTGCCAGCAGTTTTTCGGCTAACTATGGCTACACCTTC
TRBD1	TRBJ2-3	NA	TRBV29-1	14	CSVERDRGTDTQYF	TGCAGCGTTGAACGGGACAGGGGAACAGATACGCAGTATTTT
NA	TRBJ2-5	few	TRBV7-9	13	CASDAGWQETQYF	TGTGCCAGCGACGCGGGCTGGCAAGAGACCCAGTACTTC
NA	TRBJ2-7	NA	TRBV21-1	17	CASSKDGLSGSSYEQYF	TGTGCCAGCAGCAAAGATGGTCTAAGCGGGAGCTCCTACGAGCAGTACTTC
NA	TRBJ1-1	few	TRBV7-9	13	CASSLEGNTEAFF	TGTGCCAGCAGCTTAGAAGGGAACACTGAAGCTTTCTTT
TRBD2	TRBJ2-3	once	TRBV18	14	CASSPSGSSDTQYF	TGTGCCAGCTCACCTAGCGGGAGCTCAGATACGCAGTATTTT
NA	TRBJ1-6	NA	TRBV6-2/TRBV6-3	13	CASGPGGRSPLHF	TGTGCCAGCGGCCCCGGGGGACGTTCACCCCTCCACTTT
NA	TRBJ2-6	NA	TRBV7-3	15	CASSPQGAGANVLTF	TGTGCCAGCAGCCCCCAAGGGGCTGGGGCCAATGTCCTGACTTTC
NA	TRBJ2-3	NA	TRBV29-1	17	CSVEDPRARLATDTQYF	TGCAGCGTTGAAGATCCGAGGGCACGACTCGCCACAGATACGCAGTATTTT
NA	TRBJ2-7	few	TRBV27	15	CASSSRDLGTYEQYF	TGTGCCAGCAGTTCAAGGGATCTCGGGACCTACGAGCAGTACTTC
NA	TRBJ2-7	few	TRBV12-3/TRBV12-4	12	CASRGLSYEQYF	TGTGCCAGCCGGGGACTCAGCTACGAGCAGTACTTC
NA	TRBJ2-7	NA	TRBV6-1	15	CASSEAEDRAYEQYF	TGTGCCAGCAGTGAAGCAGAGGACCGGGCCTACGAGCAGTACTTC
TRBD2	TRBJ2-7	NA	TRBV6-5	18	CASSSTSGRHYVSYEQYF	TGTGCCAGCAGTTCAACTAGCGGGAGGCATTACGTTTCCTACGAGCAGTACTTC
NA	TRBJ1-1	NA	TRBV5-6	13	CASSFGGKTEAFF	TGTGCCAGCAGCTTCGGGGGGAAAACTGAAGCTTTCTTT
NA	TRBJ1-2	NA	TRBV14	15	CASSQGAGHGYGYTF	TGTGCCAGCAGCCAAGGCGCAGGACACGGCTATGGCTACACCTTC
TRBD1	TRBJ2-7	few	TRBV12-3/TRBV12-4	14	CASRSRGQGYEQYF	TGTGCCAGCAGGTCCCGGGGACAGGGTTACGAGCAGTACTTC
TRBD1	TRBJ1-5	NA	TRBV19	16	CASSRQGQTGNQPQHF	TGTGCCAGTAGCCGACAGGGACAAACTGGCAATCAGCCCCAGCATTTT
NA	TRBJ2-7	few	TRBV27	13	CASSYSGLNEQYF	TGTGCCAGCAGTTATTCAGGGTTGAACGAGCAGTACTTC
NA	TRBJ1-1	NA	TRBV18	14	CASSGENTDTEAFF	TGTGCCAGCTCCGGGGAGAATACGGACACTGAAGCTTTCTTT
NA	TRBJ2-3	NA	TRBV7-2	13	CASSLERQDTQYF	TGTGCCAGCAGCTTAGAACGGCAAGATACGCAGTATTTT
NA	TRBJ2-7	NA	TRBV6-2/TRBV6-3	15	CASSYGGHFPYEQYF	TGTGCCAGCAGTTACGGCGGGCACTTTCCCTACGAGCAGTACTTC
NA	TRBJ1-1	few	TRBV30	14	CAWRTPAVNTEAFF	TGTGCCTGGAGAACCCCCGCGGTGAACACTGAAGCTTTCTTT
TRBD1	TRBJ1-5	NA	TRBV4-3	14	CASSHGQGAQPQHF	TGCGCCAGCAGCCATGGACAGGGGGCCCAGCCCCAGCATTTT
TRBD1	TRBJ2-2	NA	TRBV24-1	16	CATSARQGLSTGELFF	TGTGCCACCAGTGCCCGACAGGGTCTTAGTACCGGGGAGCTGTTTTTT
NA	TRBJ1-5	NA	TRBV28	12	CASSGRVSPQHF	TGTGCCAGCAGCGGACGGGTTTCGCCCCAGCATTTT
TRBD2	TRBJ2-3	NA	TRBV29-1	16	CSVVGLAARPADTQYF	TGCAGCGTTGTGGGACTAGCGGCCAGGCCCGCAGATACGCAGTATTTT
NA	TRBJ1-3	few	TRBV6-5	15	CASSYSPGMGNTIYF	TGTGCCAGCAGTTATTCTCCCGGGATGGGAAACACCATATATTTT
TRBD1	TRBJ1-1	NA	TRBV5-5	14	CASSFGTANTEAFF	TGTGCCAGCAGCTTCGGGACAGCGAACACTGAAGCTTTCTTT